This T cell receptor (beta chain) was identified during a study of patients and donors after allogeneic stem cell transplantation. TCRdb processed the RT-PCR reads anew with MiXCR; each CDR3 protein has one entry. The data contain about 410,000 distinct CDR3 sequences, around 16% of them singletons. The CDR3 has 14 residues. The V call is TRBV21-1, the J call TRBJ2-7; the table gives TRBD1 as D, unverified against the DNA. TRBV21-1 is a known pseudogene. The sequenced material came from blood, either unsorted or a sorted T cell fraction (not recorded which). This clonotype was sampled from a human donor who was either an allogeneic HSCT recipient or a stem cell or donor lymphocyte infusion donor (not recorded which). It is not recorded whose cells these are; they may come from a transplant donor. This CDR3 reads CASSQQGWSYEQYF. The CDR3 nucleotides read TGTGCCAGCAGTCAACAGGGGTGGTCCTACGAGCAGTACTTC.